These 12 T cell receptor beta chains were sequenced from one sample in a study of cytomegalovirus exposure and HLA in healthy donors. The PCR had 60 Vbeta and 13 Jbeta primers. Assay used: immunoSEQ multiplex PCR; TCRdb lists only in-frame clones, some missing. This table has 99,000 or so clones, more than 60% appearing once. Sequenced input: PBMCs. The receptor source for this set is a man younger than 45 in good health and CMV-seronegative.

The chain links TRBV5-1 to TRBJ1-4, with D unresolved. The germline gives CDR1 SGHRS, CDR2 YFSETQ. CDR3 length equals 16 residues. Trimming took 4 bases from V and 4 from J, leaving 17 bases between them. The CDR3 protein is CASSAGLVDVNEKLFF. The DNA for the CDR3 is TGCGCCAGCAGCGCCGGTCTAGTTGACGTTAATGAAAAACTGTTTTTT.

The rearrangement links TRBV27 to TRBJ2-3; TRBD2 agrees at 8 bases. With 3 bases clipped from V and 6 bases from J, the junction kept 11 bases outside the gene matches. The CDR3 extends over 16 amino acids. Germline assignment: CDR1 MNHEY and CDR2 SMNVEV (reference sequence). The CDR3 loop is CASSFQRGSMGDTQYF. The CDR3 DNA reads TGTGCCAGCAGTTTTCAGCGGGGGAGTATGGGGGATACGCAGTATTTT.

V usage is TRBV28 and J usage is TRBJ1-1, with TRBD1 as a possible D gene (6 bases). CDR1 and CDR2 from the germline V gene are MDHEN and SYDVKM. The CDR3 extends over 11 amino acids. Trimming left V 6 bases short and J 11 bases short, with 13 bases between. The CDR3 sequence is CASRSRGLAFF. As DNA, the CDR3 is TGTGCCAGCAGGAGCAGGGGTCTCGCTTTCTTT.

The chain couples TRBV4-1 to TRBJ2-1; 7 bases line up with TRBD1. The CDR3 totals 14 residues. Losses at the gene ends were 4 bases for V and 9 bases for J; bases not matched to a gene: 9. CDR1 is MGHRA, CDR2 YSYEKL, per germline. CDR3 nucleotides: TGCGCCAGCAGCCCCCAGACAGGGCCCGCTGAGCAGTTCTTC. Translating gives CASSPQTGPAEQFF.

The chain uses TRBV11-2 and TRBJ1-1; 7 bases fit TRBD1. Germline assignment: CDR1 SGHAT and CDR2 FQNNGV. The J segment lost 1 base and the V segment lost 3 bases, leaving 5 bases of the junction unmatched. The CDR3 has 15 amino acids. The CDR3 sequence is CASSFFEGANTEAFF. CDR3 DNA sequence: TGTGCCAGCAGCTTCTTTGAGGGGGCGAACACTGAAGCTTTCTTT.

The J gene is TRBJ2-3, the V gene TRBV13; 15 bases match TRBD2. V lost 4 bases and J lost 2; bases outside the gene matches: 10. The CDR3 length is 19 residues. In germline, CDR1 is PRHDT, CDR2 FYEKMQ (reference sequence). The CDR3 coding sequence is TGTGCCAGCAGCTCCAGCCTGGGACTAGCGGGGGGCCACACAGATACGCAGTATTTT. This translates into CASSSSLGLAGGHTDTQYF.

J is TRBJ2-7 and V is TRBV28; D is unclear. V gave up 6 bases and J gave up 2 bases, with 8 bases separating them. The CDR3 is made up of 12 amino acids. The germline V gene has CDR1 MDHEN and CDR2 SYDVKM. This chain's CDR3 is CASSLDTYEQYF. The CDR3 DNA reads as TGTGCCAGCAGCCTTGACACCTACGAGCAGTACTTC.

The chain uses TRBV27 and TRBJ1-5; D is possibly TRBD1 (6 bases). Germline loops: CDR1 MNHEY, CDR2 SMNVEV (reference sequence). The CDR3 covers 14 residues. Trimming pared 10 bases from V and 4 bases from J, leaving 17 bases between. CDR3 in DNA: TGTGCCACCTCCTTAGACAGGTCAAATCAGCCCCAGCATTTT. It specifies CATSLDRSNQPQHF.

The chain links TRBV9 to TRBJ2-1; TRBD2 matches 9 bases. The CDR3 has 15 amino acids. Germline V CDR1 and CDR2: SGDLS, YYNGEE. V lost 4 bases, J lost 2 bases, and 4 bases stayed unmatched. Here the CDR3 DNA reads TGTGCCAGCAGCTCGGGACTAGCCCCCTACAATGAGCAGTTCTTC. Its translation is CASSSGLAPYNEQFF.

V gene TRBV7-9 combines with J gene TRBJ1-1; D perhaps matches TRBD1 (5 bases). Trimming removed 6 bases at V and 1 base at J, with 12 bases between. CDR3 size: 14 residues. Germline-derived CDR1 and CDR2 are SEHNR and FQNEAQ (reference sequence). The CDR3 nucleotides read TGTGCCAGCAGTTTGGGACTGACGAACACTGAAGCTTTCTTT. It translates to CASSLGLTNTEAFF.

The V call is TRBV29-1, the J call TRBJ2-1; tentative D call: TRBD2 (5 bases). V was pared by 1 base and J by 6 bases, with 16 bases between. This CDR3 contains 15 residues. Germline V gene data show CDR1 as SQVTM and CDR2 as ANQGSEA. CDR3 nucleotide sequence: TGCAGCGTTGAAGGGGCGAGCAGAGGAGGCAATGAGCAGTTCTTC. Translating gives CSVEGASRGGNEQFF.

The CDR3 loop is CASKPSGSSYEQYF. The CDR3 coding sequence is TGTGCCAGCAAGCCTAGCGGGAGCTCCTACGAGCAGTACTTC. This sequence joins TRBV7-9 and TRBJ2-7; 10 positions match TRBD2. CDR3 size: 14 residues. J lost 0 bases, V lost 7 bases, and 3 bases had no gene match. Per germline, CDR1 SEHNR and CDR2 FQNEAQ (reference sequence).